The source of this TCR beta chain is a study of cytomegalovirus exposure and HLA in healthy donors. Points from the study as a whole: An analysis was carried out later, and it reportedly showed fewer N-insertions in an Asian-associated ancestry cluster than the approximately 680-donor mean.

Concerning this clone: What it binds is not known.

The primer mix had 60 Vbeta and 13 Jbeta primers. Generated by immunoSEQ multiplex PCR, the TCRdb table keeps only in-frame clones and is missing some. The sample yields 95,000 to 150,000 clones, over 80% seen once. Trimming shortened V by 4 bases and J by 2 bases, and 11 bases separated the two germline ends. CDR3 length: 14 amino acids. Germline assignment: CDR1 SGHTS and CDR2 YDEGEE. Specimen: PBMCs. The rearrangement joins TRBV5-8 to TRBJ2-3; TRBD2 might be the D (5 bases). The receptor's source is a man aged 18-30 years in good health and CMV-seropositive. CDR3 sequence: CASSAGIYTDTQYF. CDR3 sequence (DNA): TGTGCCAGCAGCGCCGGGATCTACACAGATACGCAGTATTTT.